This T cell receptor beta chain was obtained from a study of response to subunit inactivated influenza vaccine (dated by TCRdb to 2017 to 2018). Study-wide context: Deep quantitative T cell receptor repertoire profiling was used in the study to track responses to a trivalent subunit inactivated influenza vaccine. General findings and caveats noted by the study authors: It was suggested by the authors that each seasonal influenza vaccination may recruit only a limited number of new T cells.

The method was RT-PCR. The sequencer was an Illumina HiSeq 2500. TCRdb trimmed public reads at Q25 via fastp, called clones via MiXCR and kept in-frame beta chains. Here each entry gathers all rows of one CDR3 protein and keeps the most common genes and DNA. In all, the sample holds approximately 300,000 distinct CDR3 sequences, and over 20% of those were seen once. 10% of the sample goes to the ten largest clones. A word on this clonotype: Its specific antigen is unknown. Base qualities are missing; no much larger clone stands one base away.

V is pared back by 5 bases and J by 6 bases, with 14 bases lying between the germline termini. Per the germline V gene, SGHRS is the CDR1 and YFSETQ is the CDR2. The CDR3 measures 13 amino acids from cysteine to phenylalanine. CDR3 DNA only is kept here, 39 bases in frame from base 1. The sequence joins TRBV5-1 to TRBJ1-2; 6 matching bases give a weak D call of TRBD1. This sequence originates from a man aged 50 to 75 who received an inactivated influenza vaccine. Donor details come from another sample of the same person, matched by shared clones. This specimen was PBMCs from blood, taken about 20 months after vaccination. This receptor carries the CDR3 CASRPGTTDGYTF. The nucleotide sequence is given as TGCGCCAGCAGGCCCGGGACAACGGATGGCTACACCTTC.